This T cell receptor beta chain was profiled in a study of T-cell reconstitution after alpha-beta-depleted transplantation in children. Study outcomes and limitations: One year post-transplant, T-cell counts and diversity were largely derived from T cells produced anew. Some patients owed their high day-60 TCRbeta diversity to surviving recipient T cells and thymic progenitors. As was reported, about two months after transplant, alpha-beta T cells came from several hundred expanded graft clones.

A TCRbeta library incorporating unique molecular identifiers was prepared. Each CDR3 protein is one row after TCRdb ran MiXCR on the PCR reads. This sample has approximately 500,000 distinct CDR3 sequences, with roughly 10% found just once. A word on this clonotype: Its target is unknown.

Sequencing used PBMCs, obtained before TCRalphabeta/CD19-depleted stem cell transplant. This receptor was identified in a child aged 2-15 years with inherited bone marrow failure, due to receive a stem cell transplant.

DNA of the CDR3: TGCAGTGCTAGAGTCGAAAACACCATATATTTT. Its protein is CSARVENTIYF. V gene TRBV20-1 combines with J gene TRBJ1-3; D remains unclear. Germline CDR1 is DFQATT and CDR2 is SNEGSKA (reference sequence). Trimming cost V 1 base and J 6 bases, with 4 bases left between them. The CDR3 extends over 11 amino acids.